This TCR beta chain is drawn from a study of blood T cell repertoires in COVID-19. Study as a whole: The samples span acute and convalescent COVID-19 from the United States, Italy and Spain. T cells, B-cell-depleted T cells, or PBMCs provided the cDNA or gDNA that served as material.

Per the original methods: Reference gene primer amplification yielded estimated nucleated cell counts. Clones were read by immunoSEQ multiplex PCR, and TCRdb kept only the in-frame ones, dropping some. That table furnishes V, J and clone size, whereas the DNA furnished D and trimming. The sample carries fewer than 85,000 clones, roughly 85% recorded once. The V gene's germline CDR1 is LGHDT and CDR2 YNNKEL (reference sequence). With V trimmed by 4 bases and J by 7 bases, 4 bases remained unmatched. This CDR3 contains 14 residues. Sequenced sample: peripheral blood. The TCR sequence derives from a man aged 55 to 70 with acute or convalescent COVID-19. The chain recombines TRBV3-1 (or the pseudogene TRBV3-2) with TRBJ2-7; 13 bases are a match to TRBD2. The CDR3 region is CASSRGTSGVEQYF. The CDR3 bases are TGTGCCAGCAGCCGCGGGACTAGCGGGGTGGAGCAGTACTTC.